What follows are 17 T cell receptor beta chains derived from one specimen sequenced in a study of cytomegalovirus exposure and HLA in healthy donors (dated 2017 in TCRdb). Libraries were constructed by the immunoSEQ multiplex PCR assay. For the multiplex PCR, a mixture combining 60 forward primers for TCR Vbeta segments and 13 reverse primers for TCR Jbeta segments was used. The clones in this table, taken by TCRdb from immuneACCESS, are in-frame only. Not every clone is retained; where verified, under half of the shortfall comes from an unresolved V gene, and the cause of the rest is unknown. A total of 40,000 to 60,000 clones appear in this sample, roughly 72% of them only once. Clones ranked in the top ten supply over 8% of the sample. Sequencing was carried out using PBMCs. These TCRs come from a woman aged 50 to 60 in good health and CMV-seronegative.

The chain joins TRBV27 to TRBJ2-5, with unresolved D. V dropped 5 bases and J dropped 4 bases, with 20 bases sitting between them. CDR1 and CDR2 (germline): MNHEY, SMNVEV (reference sequence). The CDR3 runs to 16 residues. The CDR3: CASSPLISQGRETQYF. The CDR3, as DNA: TGTGCCAGCAGTCCACTCATTAGCCAAGGTAGAGAGACCCAGTACTTC.

The chain recombines TRBV11-3 with TRBJ1-5, with 7 bases that match TRBD1. Germline V CDR1 and CDR2: SGHNT, YENEEA. With V trimmed by 5 bases and J by 3 bases, 7 bases remained unmatched. This CDR3 contains 15 residues. The CDR3 loop is CASSDLDRYNQPQHF. CDR3 nucleotide sequence: TGTGCCAGCAGCGATTTGGACAGGTACAATCAGCCCCAGCATTTT.

CDR3 amino acids: CASSFGSGEGYEQFF. The CDR3 DNA reads as TGTGCCAGCAGCTTCGGATCGGGAGAAGGGTATGAGCAGTTCTTC. The V call is TRBV7-6, the J call TRBJ2-1; D possibly corresponds to TRBD2 (6 bases). CDR1 is SGHVS and CDR2 is FNYEAQ in the germline V gene. The ends were cut back, 3 bases at V and 8 bases at J, with 17 bases in the middle. The length of the CDR3 is 15 residues.

V usage is TRBV2 and J usage is TRBJ1-2, with 9 bases fitting TRBD1. Germline-derived CDR1 and CDR2 are SNHLY and FYNNEI. V was clipped by 5 bases and J by 4 bases; unmatched bases: 5. CDR3 length equals 14 residues. Written as DNA, the CDR3 is TGTGCCAGCAGTCCGACAGGGGGAAGCTATGGCTACACCTTC. Translated, it gives CASSPTGGSYGYTF.

The chain joins TRBV4-2 to TRBJ1-2, with 7 positions matching TRBD1. The CDR3 sequence is 16 residues long. In germline, CDR1 is LGHNA, CDR2 YNFKEQ. The J segment lost 3 bases and the V segment lost 0 bases, leaving 7 bases of the junction unmatched. The DNA for the CDR3 is TGTGCCAGCAGCCAAGATGGGGCAGGGGGTTACTATGGCTACACCTTC. This gives the protein CASSQDGAGGYYGYTF.

Worth noting for this clone: Mismatch with germline at one junction end may stem from a read error. The CDR3 DNA is TGTGCCAGCAGCTTAAATACGCCGACTAGCGGGGTAGACTTC. It codes for CASSLNTPTSGVDF. This sequence joins TRBV11-2 and TRBJ2-7, with 11 nucleotides matching TRBD2. The CDR3 contains 14 residues. Per the germline V gene, CDR1 is SGHAT and CDR2 is FQNNGV.

This clone was found a few times. V gene TRBV20-1 combines with J gene TRBJ1-2; D unclear. The CDR3 runs to 11 residues. Germline V gene data show CDR1 as DFQATT and CDR2 as SNEGSKA (reference sequence). The CDR3 is CTGSSDYGYTF. In nucleotides, the CDR3 is TGCACCGGGAGCAGCGACTATGGCTACACCTTC.

The chain combines TRBV5-4 with TRBJ1-6, with D tentatively TRBD1 (5 bases). Trimming cost V 1 base and J 10 bases, with 15 bases left between them. From germline, CDR1 is SGHNT and CDR2 YYREEE (reference sequence). The CDR3 extends over 15 amino acids. The CDR3 loop reads CASSLYYRSESPLHF. In DNA form, the CDR3 reads TGTGCCAGCAGCTTGTATTACAGGTCTGAATCACCCCTCCACTTT. Variable domain in full (rest from reference TRBV5-4 and TRBJ1-6): ETGVTQSPTHLIKTRGQQVTLRCSSQSGHNTVSWYQQALGQGPQFIFQYYREEENGRGNFPPRFSGLQFPNYSSELNVNALELDDSALYLCASSLYYRSESPLHFGNGTRLTVT.

The rearrangement joins TRBV30 to TRBJ1-5, with D hard to call. The germline V gene has CDR1 GTSNPN and CDR2 SVGIG (reference sequence). CDR3 length: 12 amino acids. The V gene lost 1 base and the J gene lost 4 bases, with 5 bases spanning the gap. CDR3 sequence (DNA): TGTGCCTGGAGTGGGAGAAATCAGCCCCAGCATTTT. Protein sequence: CAWSGRNQPQHF.

This chain links TRBV5-4 with TRBJ2-7, with 9 bases identical to TRBD1. The CDR3 is 15 amino acids. CDR1 and CDR2 (germline): SGHNT, YYREEE (reference sequence). Germline trimming cut 3 bases from V and 5 bases from J; bases unmatched to any gene: 9. The CDR3 nucleotides are TGTGCCAGCAGCTCCCGGGACAGGGCCGATCACGAGCAGTACTTC. Protein sequence: CASSSRDRADHEQYF. The whole variable domain, filled in from reference TRBV5-4 and TRBJ2-7, reads ETGVTQSPTHLIKTRGQQVTLRCSSQSGHNTVSWYQQALGQGPQFIFQYYREEENGRGNFPPRFSGLQFPNYSSELNVNALELDDSALYLCASSSRDRADHEQYFGPGTRLTVT.

The chain couples TRBV5-1 to TRBJ2-6; TRBD1 aligns across 7 bases. Germline values: CDR1 SGHRS, CDR2 YFSETQ. The CDR3 covers 15 residues. Trimming took 5 bases from V and 4 from J; bases not matched to a gene: 6. CDR3 bases: TGCGCCAGCAGTGAACAGGGGACCGGGGCCAACGTCCTGACTTTC. It codes for CASSEQGTGANVLTF.

The chain employs TRBV4-2 and TRBJ2-3; 11 nucleotides agree with TRBD2. In germline, CDR1 is LGHNA, CDR2 YNFKEQ. V dropped 5 bases and J dropped 2; count of bases not matched to a gene: 9. The length of the CDR3 is 17 residues. CDR3 DNA sequence: TGTGCCAGCAGCTCTCGATTAGCGGGAGGGCCCACAGATACGCAGTATTTT. This encodes CASSSRLAGGPTDTQYF.

With regard to this clone: At one boundary the junction diverges from the germline segment, which might be a read error. V and J are TRBV7-9 and TRBJ2-5, with a tentative D call TRBD2 (6 bases). The CDR3 consists of 15 residues. CDR1 and CDR2 from the germline V gene are SEHNR and FQNEAQ (reference sequence). The CDR3 here is CSSTQTGVGGETQYF. CDR3 bases: TGTTCCAGCACTCAAACGGGGGTCGGAGGGGAGACCCAGTACTTC. The full variable domain, with the rest looked up from reference TRBV7-9 and TRBJ2-5, is DTGVSQNPRHKITKRGQNVTFRCDPISEHNRLYWYRQTLGQGPEFLTYFQNEAQLEKSRLLSDRFSAERPKGSFSTLEIQRTEQGDSAMYLCSSTQTGVGGETQYFGPGTRLLVL.

The rearrangement joins TRBV27 to TRBJ2-1; D perhaps matches TRBD1 (6 bases). The V gene's germline CDR1 is MNHEY and CDR2 SMNVEV (reference sequence). This CDR3 is built from 12 residues. V lost 5 bases and J lost 6, with 8 bases in between. The CDR3 loop is CASSPDSNEQFF. CDR3 sequence (DNA): TGTGCCAGCAGTCCGGACAGCAATGAGCAGTTCTTC.

The rearrangement links TRBV5-1 to TRBJ1-1; D perhaps matches TRBD1 (6 bases). The ends were cut back, 4 bases at V and 3 bases at J, with 10 bases in the middle. Germline values: CDR1 SGHRS, CDR2 YFSETQ. The CDR3 has 13 amino acids. The CDR3 reads CASSRAGDTEAFF. DNA of the CDR3: TGCGCCAGCAGCCGTGCAGGGGACACTGAAGCTTTCTTT.

The genes are TRBV30 and TRBJ2-7; 9 positions agree with TRBD2. CDR1 is GTSNPN, CDR2 SVGIG, per germline (reference sequence). With V trimmed by 2 bases and J by 4 bases, 0 bases remained unmatched. The CDR3 is 12 residues long. CDR3 DNA: TGTGCCTGGAGTCTAGCGGGATACGAGCAGTACTTC. It specifies CAWSLAGYEQYF.

This CDR3 is CASSGAGTFSYEQYF. CDR3 nucleotide sequence: TGTGCCAGCAGTGGTGCCGGGACATTCTCCTACGAGCAGTACTTC. The J gene is TRBJ2-7, the V gene TRBV2, with D possibly being TRBD1 (6 bases). CDR3 length: 15 residues. Trimming removed 4 bases at V and 0 bases at J, with 13 bases between. CDR1 SNHLY and CDR2 FYNNEI come from the germline V gene.